The rows below give T cell receptor beta chains drawn from one sample of a study of blood T cell repertoires in COVID-19. The protocol was immunoSEQ multiplex PCR, while the TCRdb copy is restricted to in-frame clones and leaves out a portion. The top ten hold around 2% of the sample, which has about 99,000 clones, 84% seen once. Sequenced input: peripheral blood. The source of these receptors is a man in his sixties or seventies with active or convalescent COVID-19. Each CDR3 is given with its conserved first and last residue. The order of the fields is J gene, clone size, D gene, V gene, CDR3 DNA, CDR3 protein. The D gene is left open where the match is weak. Size tells how often a clone was seen (once, few, many) or the class of an expanded clone, and some rows leave it out.

>TRBJ2-5|NA|TRBD2|TRBV11-1
TGTGCCAGCAGCTTAGACCGGGGGGGGAGAGAGACCCAGTACTTC
CASSLDRGGRETQYF
>TRBJ2-3|NA|NA|TRBV14
TGTGCCAGCAGCCAAGATCTTAATACGCAGTATTTT
CASSQDLNTQYF
>TRBJ2-1|NA|TRBD2|TRBV28
TGTGCCAGCAGTTCACCCGGGGGGGCCCACAATGAGCAGTTCTTC
CASSSPGGAHNEQFF
>TRBJ1-1|NA|NA|TRBV29-1
TGCAGCGTTGCCTCGGTCTTGAACACTGAAGCTTTCTTT
CSVASVLNTEAFF
>TRBJ1-5|NA|NA|TRBV5-6
TGTGCCAGCAGCTTGTGGGGCTTAAGTAATCAGCCCCAGCATTTT
CASSLWGLSNQPQHF
>TRBJ2-3|NA|TRBD2|TRBV5-4
TGTGCCAGCAGCTTGGCTAGCGGGGTTTTCACAGATACGCAGTATTTT
CASSLASGVFTDTQYF
>TRBJ1-2|NA|NA|TRBV29-1
TGCAGCAAAAGGGACAACCATGGCTACACCTTC
CSKRDNHGYTF
>TRBJ2-1|NA|TRBD1|TRBV25-1
TGTGCCAGCAGAGCAACAGGGGGCCGGTACAATGAGCAGTTCTTC
CASRATGGRYNEQFF
>TRBJ1-4|NA|TRBD1|TRBV6-5
TGTGCCAGCACTATCCTGGACAGGGAGAATGAAAAACTGTTTTTT
CASTILDRENEKLFF
>TRBJ1-2|few|NA|TRBV10-3
TGTGCCATCAGTGAGTCCGACAGAAGGGGAAATGGCTACACCTTC
CAISESDRRGNGYTF
>TRBJ2-3|NA|NA|TRBV10-3
TGTGCCATCAGTGAGGGGACTCTGACGGCAGATACGCAGTATTTT
CAISEGTLTADTQYF
>TRBJ2-1|NA|NA|TRBV5-4
TGTGCCAGCAGCTTGAAGGGGGGGGGAACAAGTTACAATGAGCAGTTCTTC
CASSLKGGGTSYNEQFF
>TRBJ1-1|NA|TRBD1|TRBV6-5
TGTGCCAGCAGTTACGGACAGGGAGGGACTGAAGCTTTCTTT
CASSYGQGGTEAFF
>TRBJ2-1|NA|TRBD2|TRBV7-2
TGTGCCAGCAGCTTAGGGGGGGGGACCCACAATGAGCAGTTCTTC
CASSLGGGTHNEQFF
>TRBJ2-1|once|TRBD2|TRBV6-6
TGTGCCAGCAGTTACGGCGGGGGGGCGGCCAATGAGCAGTTCTTC
CASSYGGGAANEQFF
>TRBJ2-1|NA|NA|TRBV18
TGTGCCAGCTCATCCCTCTCCCCCAATGAGCAGTTCTTC
CASSSLSPNEQFF
>TRBJ2-7|once|NA|TRBV2
TGTGCCAGCAGTGTAGCGGAGGGCTACGAGCAGTACTTC
CASSVAEGYEQYF
>TRBJ1-1|once|TRBD1|TRBV6-1
TGTGCCAGCAGTGAACAGGGGGATGGGGTCACTGAAGCTTTCTTT
CASSEQGDGVTEAFF
>TRBJ1-2|few|NA|TRBV30
TGTGCCTGGAGGCAGGCGACCTTTACTAACTATGGCTACACCTTC
CAWRQATFTNYGYTF
>TRBJ2-1|NA|NA|TRBV7-3
TGTGCCAGCAGCCCGGGGAGAAGCTCCTACAATGAGCAGTTCTTC
CASSPGRSSYNEQFF
>TRBJ1-1|NA|NA|TRBV19
TGTGCCAGTAGTATAATCGGGGGGTTGAACACTGAAGCTTTCTTT
CASSIIGGLNTEAFF
>TRBJ1-6|NA|NA|TRBV7-2
TGTGCCAGCAGCTTAGCCCCCAGCTATAATTCACCCCTCCACTTT
CASSLAPSYNSPLHF
>TRBJ1-2|once|TRBD1|TRBV5-5
TGTGCCAGCAGCACACCGACAGGGTATGGCTACACCTTC
CASSTPTGYGYTF
>TRBJ1-2|NA|NA|TRBV12-3/TRBV12-4
TGTGCCAGCAGTTTACAGGGCGGGGGTGGCTACACCTTC
CASSLQGGGGYTF
>TRBJ1-5|NA|NA|TRBV6-5
TGTGCCAGCACGGCAGGGAGCAATCAGCCCCAGCATTTT
CASTAGSNQPQHF
>TRBJ2-7|NA|TRBD2|TRBV5-1
TGCGCCAGCAGCTTGAGGGGAAATAGCGGGGACGAGCAGTACTTC
CASSLRGNSGDEQYF
>TRBJ2-1|NA|TRBD2|TRBV7-3
TGTGCCAGCAGCTTAAAGCCTCGCCTAGCGGGGAGTACCTACAATGAGCAGTTCTTC
CASSLKPRLAGSTYNEQFF
>TRBJ2-1|NA|NA|TRBV11-3
TGTGCCAGCAGCCGAACAGCCTACAATGAGCAGTTCTTC
CASSRTAYNEQFF
>TRBJ2-7|NA|TRBD1|TRBV7-2
TGTGCCAGCAGCTTAGCAGGACAGGGGGTTTGGGAGCAGTACTTC
CASSLAGQGVWEQYF
>TRBJ2-7|NA|TRBD2|TRBV2
TGTGCCAGCAGTGCCTATAGCGGGGGCGCCTACGAGCAGTACTTC
CASSAYSGGAYEQYF
>TRBJ1-4|NA|TRBD1|TRBV4-1
TGCGCCAGCAGCCAGAGAGGGATGAGACAGGGTGGGGAAAAACTGTTTTTT
CASSQRGMRQGGEKLFF
>TRBJ2-7|NA|TRBD1|TRBV5-4
TGTGCCAGCAGCCCGGACAGGGATTACTACGAGCAGTACTTC
CASSPDRDYYEQYF
>TRBJ2-7|NA|TRBD1|TRBV18
TGTGCCAGCTCCCAGGGGGCCATCTACGAGCAGTACTTC
CASSQGAIYEQYF
>TRBJ1-6|NA|TRBD1|TRBV5-6
TGTGCCAGCAGCTTGGGCGACAGGGAGATTTCACCCCTCCACTTT
CASSLGDREISPLHF
>TRBJ2-5|NA|TRBD1|TRBV6-1
TGTGCCAGCAGTGACCCCCGGGACAGGCCTTGGGAGACCCAGTACTTC
CASSDPRDRPWETQYF
>TRBJ2-1|NA|NA|TRBV5-1
TGCGCCAGCAGCTTGGCCTTGTCTGCAGGGATAGAAAATGAGCAGTTCTTC
CASSLALSAGIENEQFF
>TRBJ1-1|NA|NA|TRBV21-1
TGTGCCAGCAGCAAAGGGTGCGGCGGGGGGCGAAGCACTGAAGCTTTCTTT
CASSKGCGGGRSTEAFF
>TRBJ2-5|NA|NA|TRBV28
TGTGCCAGCGCGAGGACACCGCAAGAGACCCAGTACTTC
CASARTPQETQYF
>TRBJ1-2|NA|NA|TRBV29-1
TGCAGCGTTGAGGAGGGGTCTAACTATGGCTACACCTTC
CSVEEGSNYGYTF
>TRBJ2-5|once|NA|TRBV10-3
TGTGCCATCGGGGGCCCTCCTCAAGAGACCCAGTACTTC
CAIGGPPQETQYF
>TRBJ2-3|NA|TRBD2|TRBV7-6
TGTGCCAGCAGCTTATACGGGTCGGGGACTACCCGCAGGAATACGCAGTATTTT
CASSLYGSGTTRRNTQYF
>TRBJ1-1|NA|NA|TRBV2
TGTGCCAGCAGTCCTACCGGGAGAAACACTGAAGCTTTCTTT
CASSPTGRNTEAFF